These T cell receptor beta chains were read from a single sample in a study of early T cells in non-severe SARS-CoV-2 infection. Each CDR3 protein is one row after TCRdb ran MiXCR on the 5' RACE reads. Here the sample spans fewer than 30,000 distinct CDR3 sequences, 3.5% to 5% being singletons. Sequences were obtained from whole blood. The receptor set was obtained from an adult who was a healthcare worker with PCR-confirmed SARS-CoV-2 infection or an uninfected control (not recorded which). Both conserved end residues are part of each CDR3. D genes are given only for firm matches. Size tells how often a clone was seen (once, few, many) or the class of an expanded clone, and some rows leave it out.

J,size,D,V,DNA,CDR3
TRBJ2-7,many,.,TRBV21-1,TGTGCCAGCAAACAGGGCCCCTACGAGCAGTACTTC,CASKQGPYEQYF
TRBJ1-1,many,TRBD1,TRBV6-2/TRBV6-3,TGTGCCAGCAGTTACGATACAGGGGGAACTGAAGCTTTCTTT,CASSYDTGGTEAFF
TRBJ2-1,many,.,TRBV9,TGTGCCAGCAGCGTAGATTTGGGTAATGAGCAGTTCTTC,CASSVDLGNEQFF
TRBJ2-1,many,.,TRBV6-2/TRBV6-3,TGTGCCAGCAACAATCGGGGGAGCTCCTACAATGAGCAGTTCTTC,CASNNRGSSYNEQFF
TRBJ2-5,.,.,TRBV28,TGTGCCAGCAGCCCCTTGGGGGGGCTAGAGACCCAGTACTTC,CASSPLGGLETQYF
TRBJ1-5,many,.,TRBV7-8,TGTGCCAGCAGCGGGGCGCGGGGCAATCAGCCCCAGCATTTT,CASSGARGNQPQHF
TRBJ2-2,many,.,TRBV7-3,TGTGCCAGCAGCCACCCGGGTGGCACCGGGGAGCTGTTTTTT,CASSHPGGTGELFF
TRBJ2-1,many,TRBD2,TRBV7-8,TGTGCCAGCAGCTCTTCGACGACTAGCGTCGAGCAGTTCTTC,CASSSSTTSVEQFF
TRBJ1-1,many,.,TRBV6-9,TGTGCCAGCGGTCGAGCAGCTGAAGCTTTCTTT,CASGRAAEAFF
TRBJ2-7,.,.,TRBV5-1,TGCGCCAGCAGCTTGACGCCTACAACAGGGTCCGGCGAGCAGTACTTC,CASSLTPTTGSGEQYF
TRBJ2-7,many,.,TRBV27,TGTGCCAGCAGTTTGTCCAGGGGAGGCTACGAGCAGTACTTC,CASSLSRGGYEQYF
TRBJ2-7,many,TRBD2,TRBV4-2,TGTGCCAGCAGCCAAGATGGACTAGCGGGAGAAGACGAGCAGTACTTC,CASSQDGLAGEDEQYF
TRBJ2-3,few,.,TRBV7-3,TGTGCCAGCAGCTTCGATCTACAGAATACGCAGTATTTT,CASSFDLQNTQYF
TRBJ2-1,many,TRBD1,TRBV6-5,TGTGCCAGCCGACCCGGGACAGGTTCCTTAGGGCAGTTCTTC,CASRPGTGSLGQFF
TRBJ1-6,many,.,TRBV30,TGTGCCTGGAGTGTACGCAGGGAGGACTCACCCCTCCACTTT,CAWSVRREDSPLHF
TRBJ2-5,.,.,TRBV7-2,TGTGCCAGCAGCTTACACATGGCCGGTCAGGACCAGTACTTC,CASSLHMAGQDQYF